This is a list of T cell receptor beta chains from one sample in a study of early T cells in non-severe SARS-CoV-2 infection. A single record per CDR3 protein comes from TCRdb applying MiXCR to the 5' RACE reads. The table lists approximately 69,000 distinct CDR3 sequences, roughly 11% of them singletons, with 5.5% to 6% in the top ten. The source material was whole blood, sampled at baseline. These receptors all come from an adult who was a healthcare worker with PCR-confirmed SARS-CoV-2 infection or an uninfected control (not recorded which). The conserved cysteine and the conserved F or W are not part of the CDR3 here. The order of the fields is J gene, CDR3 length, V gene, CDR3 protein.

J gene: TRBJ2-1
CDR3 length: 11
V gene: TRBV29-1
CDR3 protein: SVFVELYNEQF

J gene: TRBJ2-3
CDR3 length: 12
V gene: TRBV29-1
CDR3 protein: SVDVAGVRDTQY

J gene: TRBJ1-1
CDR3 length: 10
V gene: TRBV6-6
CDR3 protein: ASTGDNTEAF

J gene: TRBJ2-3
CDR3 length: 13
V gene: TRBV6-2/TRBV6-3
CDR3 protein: ASSQGGGAADTQY

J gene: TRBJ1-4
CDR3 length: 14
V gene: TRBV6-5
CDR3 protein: ASSYSARGLVEKLF

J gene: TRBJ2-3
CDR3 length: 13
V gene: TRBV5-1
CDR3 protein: ASSLDSAPTDTQY

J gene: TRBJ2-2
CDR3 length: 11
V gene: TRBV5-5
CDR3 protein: ASSGYRTGELF

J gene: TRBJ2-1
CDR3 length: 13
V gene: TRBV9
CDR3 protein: ASSVGGNQYGEQF

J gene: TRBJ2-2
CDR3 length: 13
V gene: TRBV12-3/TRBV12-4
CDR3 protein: ASSPPPGSTGELF

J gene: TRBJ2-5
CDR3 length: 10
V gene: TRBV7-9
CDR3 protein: ASSFQGKTQY

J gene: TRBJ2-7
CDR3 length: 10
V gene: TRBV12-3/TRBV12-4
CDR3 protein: ASSRTDYEQY

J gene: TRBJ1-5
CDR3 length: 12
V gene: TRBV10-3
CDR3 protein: ATHGTVSNQPQH

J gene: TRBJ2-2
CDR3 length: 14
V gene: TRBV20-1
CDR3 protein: SARAAGRAPTGELF

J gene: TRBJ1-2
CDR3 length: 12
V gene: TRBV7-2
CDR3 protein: ASSLGQGDYGYT

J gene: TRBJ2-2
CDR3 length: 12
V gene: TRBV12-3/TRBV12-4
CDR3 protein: ASSLAGAAGELF

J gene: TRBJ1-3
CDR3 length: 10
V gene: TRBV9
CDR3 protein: ASSPPGDTIY

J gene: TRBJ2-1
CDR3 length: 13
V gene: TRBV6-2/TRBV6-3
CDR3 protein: ASSYRVGDYNEQF

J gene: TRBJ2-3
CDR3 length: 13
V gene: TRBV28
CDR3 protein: ASSPDGVGTDTQY

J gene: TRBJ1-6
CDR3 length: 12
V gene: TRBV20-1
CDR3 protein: SASTGTGDSPLH

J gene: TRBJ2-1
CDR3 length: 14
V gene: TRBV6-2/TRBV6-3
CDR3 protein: ASKREGGLTNNEQF

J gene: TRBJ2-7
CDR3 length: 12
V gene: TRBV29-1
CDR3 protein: SVGNSGRPYEQY

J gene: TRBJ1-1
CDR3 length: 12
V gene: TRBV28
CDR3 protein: ASSLATGDFGAF

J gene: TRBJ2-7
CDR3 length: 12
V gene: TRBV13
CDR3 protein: ASSLGRSPYEQY

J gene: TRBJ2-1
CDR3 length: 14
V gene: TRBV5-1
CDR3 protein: ASSLSPGSSYNEQF

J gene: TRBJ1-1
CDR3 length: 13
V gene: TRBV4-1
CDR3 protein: ASSQDHENRQEAF

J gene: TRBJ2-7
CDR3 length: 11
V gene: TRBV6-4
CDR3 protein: ASSETSSYEQY

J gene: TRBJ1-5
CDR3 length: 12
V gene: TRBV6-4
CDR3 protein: ASSVTGGGQPQH

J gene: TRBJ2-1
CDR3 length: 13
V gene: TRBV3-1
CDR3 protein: ASSQTSGTPNEQF

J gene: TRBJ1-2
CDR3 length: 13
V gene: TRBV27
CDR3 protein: ASSLLGGDRASYT

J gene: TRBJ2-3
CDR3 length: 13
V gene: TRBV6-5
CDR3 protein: ASSSKAVSTDTQY

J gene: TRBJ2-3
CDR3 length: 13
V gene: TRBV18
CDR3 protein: ASSPPSGGGDTQY

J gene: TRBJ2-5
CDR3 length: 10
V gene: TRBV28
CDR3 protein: ASSQVQETQY

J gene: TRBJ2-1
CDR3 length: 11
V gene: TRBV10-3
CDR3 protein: AISEPPTGSRF

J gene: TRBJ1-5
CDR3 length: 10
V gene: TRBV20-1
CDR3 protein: SARGGNQPQH

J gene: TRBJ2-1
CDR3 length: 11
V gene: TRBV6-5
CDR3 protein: ASSYASGSKQF

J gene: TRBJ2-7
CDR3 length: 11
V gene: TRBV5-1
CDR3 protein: ASSFDGTYEQY

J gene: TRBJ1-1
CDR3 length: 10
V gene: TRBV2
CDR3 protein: ASSRQAREAF

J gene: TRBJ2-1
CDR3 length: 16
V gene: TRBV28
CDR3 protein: ASSNLPGTASSYNEQF

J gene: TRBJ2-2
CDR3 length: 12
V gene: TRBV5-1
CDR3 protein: ASSLEPTTGELF

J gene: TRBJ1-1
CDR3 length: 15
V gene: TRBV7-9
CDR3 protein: ASITGPGQGLNTEAF

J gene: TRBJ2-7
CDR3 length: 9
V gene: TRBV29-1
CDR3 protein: SVGQSYEQY

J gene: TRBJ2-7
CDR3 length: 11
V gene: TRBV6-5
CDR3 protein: ASSYSSSYEQY

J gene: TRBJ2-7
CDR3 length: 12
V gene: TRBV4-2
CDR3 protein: ASSQDTGSYEQY

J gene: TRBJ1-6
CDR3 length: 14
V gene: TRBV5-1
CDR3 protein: ASSTSPGTAGSPLH

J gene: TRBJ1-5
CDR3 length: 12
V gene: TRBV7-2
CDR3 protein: ASSLELGYQPQH

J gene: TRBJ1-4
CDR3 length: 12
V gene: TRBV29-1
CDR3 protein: SALRGGTNEKLF

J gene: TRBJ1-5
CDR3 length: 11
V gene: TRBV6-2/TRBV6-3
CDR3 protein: ASSRVKNQPQH

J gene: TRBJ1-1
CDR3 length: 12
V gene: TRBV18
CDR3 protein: ASSPWTGDTEAF

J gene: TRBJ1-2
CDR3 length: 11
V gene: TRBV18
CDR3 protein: ASSLGANYGYT

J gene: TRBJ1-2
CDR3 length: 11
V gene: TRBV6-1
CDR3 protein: ASSVDRELGYT

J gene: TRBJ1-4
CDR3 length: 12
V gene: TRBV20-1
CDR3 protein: SAPRGVLNEKLF

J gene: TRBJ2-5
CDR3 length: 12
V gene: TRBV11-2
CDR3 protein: ASSDPRGHETQY

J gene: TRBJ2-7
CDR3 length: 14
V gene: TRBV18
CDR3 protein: ASSPSTGGLSSEQY